Sequencing of this T cell receptor (beta chain) was carried out in a study of Graves' ophthalmopathy and Graves' hyperthyroidism. Amplification targeted the TCR beta CDR3 regions, with RNA transcripts as the source material. First-round RT-PCR relied on HTBI primers, and a second-round multiplex PCR came next. TCRdb re-derived calls from the multiplex PCR reads in MiXCR, one entry per CDR3 protein. Counted here are over 150,000 distinct CDR3 sequences, approximately 40% occurring once; the ten biggest clones make up around 5.8%. This clonotype was counted at least ten times. The junction departs from the called germline gene at one end, perhaps through a read error. The source material was peripheral blood. The sequence was collected from a woman aged 40 to 55 with Graves' ophthalmopathy.

The CDR3 spells CAWSYRENRPQHF. In nucleotides, the CDR3 is TGTGCCTGGAGTTACAGGGAGAATCGGCCCCAGCATTTT. The chain couples TRBV30 to TRBJ1-5, with D tentatively TRBD1 (6 bases). The CDR3 runs to 13 residues. Per the germline V gene, CDR1 is GTSNPN and CDR2 is SVGIG (reference sequence).